This T cell receptor beta chain was sequenced in a study of T cell responses to AZD1222 COVID-19 vaccine. This CDR3 comprises 17 residues. The junction had 8 bases not matched to a gene; V was cut back by 0 bases and J by 8 bases. Germline V gene data show CDR1 as SEHNR and CDR2 as FQNEAQ (reference sequence). The method was immunoSEQ multiplex PCR; TCRdb's version includes in-frame clones alone and lacks a portion of them. The sample records approximately 81,000 clones, 75% to 95% being singletons. The sample here was peripheral blood, taken on day 0 of MenACWY control vaccination. The genes are TRBV7-9 and TRBJ2-1; the match to TRBD2 covers 12 bases. This clonotype was obtained from an adult in good health. The CDR3 bases are TGTGCCAGCAGCTTAGCGTGGCGACTAGCGGGAGATTATGAGCAGTTCTTC. This encodes CASSLAWRLAGDYEQFF.